The 4 T cell receptor beta chains below all came from one sample that was sequenced in a study of blood T cells in healthy people across ages. Next came a second PCR, run for 7 to 11 cycles, which used a sample-barcoded 5' primer along with a J-beta primer mix. Via MiXCR, TCRdb re-called the 5' RACE reads, giving one row per CDR3 protein. The data contain about 1.1 million distinct CDR3 sequences, approximately 38% of them seen just once; the ten biggest clones take up about an eighth. Source material: blood. These TCRs come from a man aged 18 to 30 in good health.

This chain links TRBV5-1 with TRBJ1-4; D is undetermined. CDR3 length equals 17 residues. From germline, CDR1 is SGHRS and CDR2 YFSETQ. The V and J ends lost 0 bases and 5 bases respectively, with 17 bases between them. The CDR3 region has the DNA TGCGCCAGCAGCTTGGGGAACGGGAGGAGCGGGAATGAAAAACTGTTTTTT. Protein: CASSLGNGRSGNEKLFF.

The gene calls are TRBV4-1 and TRBJ2-3; D perhaps matches TRBD1 (6 bases). This CDR3 region has 20 residues. The V end was cut by 0 bases, the J end by 2 bases, with 24 bases between. Per the germline V gene, CDR1 is MGHRA and CDR2 is YSYEKL. The CDR3 protein is CASSQDTWGPKQDYTDTQYF. The CDR3 DNA reads TGCGCCAGCAGCCAAGACACGTGGGGGCCAAAACAAGATTACACAGATACGCAGTATTTT.

The chain couples TRBV4-2 to TRBJ2-1; D gene uncertain. Trimming removed 1 base at V and 15 bases at J, with 13 bases between. The CDR3 spans 12 residues. The germline CDR1 and CDR2 sequences are LGHNA and YNFKEQ. The CDR3 nucleotides read TGTGCCAGCAGCCAAGCCGCGGTTGCGCCGTTCTTC. Residues: CASSQAAVAPFF.

In DNA, the CDR3 is TGTGCCAGCAGTTTAGGGTCGGCAGGGGACACTGAAGCTTTCTTT. Residues: CASSLGSAGDTEAFF. This chain links TRBV12-3 or TRBV12-4 with TRBJ1-1; a weak D match, TRBD1 (6 bases). The V gene lost 1 base and the J gene lost 3 bases, with 12 bases spanning the gap. CDR3 length equals 15 residues.